This T cell receptor beta chain was recovered during a study of shared T cell receptors in the human thymus. This clone was counted a few times. Clones were read by immunoSEQ multiplex PCR, and TCRdb kept only the in-frame ones, dropping some. Among over 650,000 clones listed, over 75% were seen once. The CDR3 spans 16 residues. CDR1 is SGHTA, CDR2 FQGNSA, per germline. V dropped 4 bases and J dropped 4 bases, with 18 bases sitting between them. The same sample was also studied in work on human thymus T cells.

The material sequenced was thymocytes. The source of this sequence is a boy under two years old with a congenital heart defect. The chain links TRBV7-2 to TRBJ2-3, with a possible D match to TRBD1 (7 bases). CDR3 sequence: CASSSSTGRSADTQYF. The CDR3 nucleotides are TGTGCCAGCAGCTCCTCGACAGGGAGGTCCGCAGATACGCAGTATTTT.